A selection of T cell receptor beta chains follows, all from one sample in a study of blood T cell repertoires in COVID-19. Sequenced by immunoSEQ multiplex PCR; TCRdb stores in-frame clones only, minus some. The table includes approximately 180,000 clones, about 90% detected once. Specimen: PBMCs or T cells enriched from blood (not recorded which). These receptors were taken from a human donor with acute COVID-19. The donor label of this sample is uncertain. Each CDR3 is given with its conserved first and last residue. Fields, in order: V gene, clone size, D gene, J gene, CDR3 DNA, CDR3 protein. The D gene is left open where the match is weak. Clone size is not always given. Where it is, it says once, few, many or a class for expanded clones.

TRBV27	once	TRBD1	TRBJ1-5	TGTGCCAGCAGAACCAGGGGGGAACATCAGCCCCAGCATTTT	CASRTRGEHQPQHF
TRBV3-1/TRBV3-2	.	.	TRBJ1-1	TGTGCCAGCAGCCAAAGGGGAGGGGGCACTGAAGCTTTCTTT	CASSQRGGGTEAFF
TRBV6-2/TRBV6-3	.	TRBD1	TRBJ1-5	TGTGCCAGCAGTCCCGGGACAGGCAATAGCAATCAGCCCCAGCATTTT	CASSPGTGNSNQPQHF
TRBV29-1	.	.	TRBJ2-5	TGCAGCGTGGGGCGAGAGACCCAGTACTTC	CSVGRETQYF
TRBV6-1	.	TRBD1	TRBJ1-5	TGTGCCAGCAGTGATCGGGACAGGTGGAATCAGCCCCAGCATTTT	CASSDRDRWNQPQHF
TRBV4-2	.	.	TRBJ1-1	TGTGCCAGCAGCTGGGGCCCGAACACTGAAGCTTTCTTT	CASSWGPNTEAFF
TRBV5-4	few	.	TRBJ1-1	TGTGCCAGCAGCTTGGAGGCAGGGAGGGAAGCTTTCTTT	CASSLEAGREAFF
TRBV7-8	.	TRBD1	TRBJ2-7	TGTGCCAGCAGCAAAGAGTTTACCGGGACAGGGGACGAGCAGTACTTC	CASSKEFTGTGDEQYF
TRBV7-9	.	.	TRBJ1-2	TGTGCCAGCAGCGGGGCCCCCGGCCCCGGTCTAGGCTACACCTTC	CASSGAPGPGLGYTF
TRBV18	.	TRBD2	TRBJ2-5	TGTGCCAGCCAACCCGAGCGGGGGGTAGAGACCCAGTACTTC	CASQPERGVETQYF
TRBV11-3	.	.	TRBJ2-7	TGTGCCAGCAGCTCAAACACCTACGAGCAGTACTTC	CASSSNTYEQYF
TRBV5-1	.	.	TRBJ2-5	TGCGCCAGCAGCTTGGGTGGGCCACGAGAGACCCAGTACTTC	CASSLGGPRETQYF
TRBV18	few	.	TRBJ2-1	TGTGCCAGCTCACCGGGACAATTGGGGATCAATGAGCAGTTCTTC	CASSPGQLGINEQFF
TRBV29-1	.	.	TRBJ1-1	TGCAGCGTACTTCAGACGCAGGCTGAAGCTTTCTTT	CSVLQTQAEAFF
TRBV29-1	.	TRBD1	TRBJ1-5	TGCAGCGTTAAACTGACAGGGCAATCGGATCAGCCCCAGCATTTT	CSVKLTGQSDQPQHF
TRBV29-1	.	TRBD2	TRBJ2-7	TGCAGCGTTGGACTAGCGGGGTCCTACGAGCAGTACTTC	CSVGLAGSYEQYF
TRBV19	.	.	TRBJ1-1	TGTGCCAGTAGTATAGACGGGAACACTGAAGCTTTCTTT	CASSIDGNTEAFF
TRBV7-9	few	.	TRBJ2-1	TGTGCCAGCAGCTTAGATTTACAGGGAAGGCGGGTCTTC	CASSLDLQGRRVF
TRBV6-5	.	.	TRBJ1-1	TGTGCCAGTTACACCCTAGGCACTGAAGCTTTCTTT	CASYTLGTEAFF
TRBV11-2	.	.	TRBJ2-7	TGTGCCAGCAGCCGAGGAGACAGCTCCTACGAGCAGTACTTC	CASSRGDSSYEQYF
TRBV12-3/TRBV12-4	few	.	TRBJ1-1	TGTGCCAGCAGATACAGGTTGAAGGCTTTCTTT	CASRYRLKAFF
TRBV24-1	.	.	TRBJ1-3	TGTGCCACCAGTGGCCCCAGGGGCCGACTCTCTGGAAACACCATATATTTT	CATSGPRGRLSGNTIYF
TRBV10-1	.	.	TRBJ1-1	TGCGCCAGCAGTGCGGGGTTAGGTCTGAACACTGAAGCTTTCTTT	CASSAGLGLNTEAFF
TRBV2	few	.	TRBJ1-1	TGTGCCAGCAGTATAGCCATGAACACTGAAGCTTTCTTT	CASSIAMNTEAFF
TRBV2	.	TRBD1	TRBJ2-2	TGTGCCAGATCTCCCGGGACAGGGGACACCGGGGAGCTGTTTTTT	CARSPGTGDTGELFF
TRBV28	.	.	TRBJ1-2	TGTGCCAGCAGTTTACCCCGTACATTATTCTATGGCTACACCTTC	CASSLPRTLFYGYTF
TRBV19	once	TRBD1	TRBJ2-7	TGTGCCAGTAGTATGGAGGACAGGGCCCCCTACGAGCAGTACTTC	CASSMEDRAPYEQYF
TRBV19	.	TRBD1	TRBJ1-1	TGTGCCAGTAGTATCCGGGACAGGTTGGGGAACACTGAAGCTTTCTTT	CASSIRDRLGNTEAFF
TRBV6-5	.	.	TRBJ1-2	TGTGCCAGCAGTTACTCGGGTAGGGAGGGCTACACCTTC	CASSYSGREGYTF
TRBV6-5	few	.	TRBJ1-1	TGTGCCAGCAGTTACACAATAACAGAGCCGAACACTGAAGCTTTCTTT	CASSYTITEPNTEAFF
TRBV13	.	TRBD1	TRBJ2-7	TGTGCCAGCAGCCCAACTAGGGGGCATCCAAAATACGAGCAGTACTTC	CASSPTRGHPKYEQYF
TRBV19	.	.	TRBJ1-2	TGTGCCAGTAGTCGTTCTGGGGGGAACTATGGCTACACCTTC	CASSRSGGNYGYTF
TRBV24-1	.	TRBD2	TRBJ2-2	TGTGCCACCAGTGGCACCAGGGAGGGCACCGGGGAGCTGTTTTTT	CATSGTREGTGELFF
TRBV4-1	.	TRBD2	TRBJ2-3	TGCGCCAGCAGCCAAGATCCCAGCGGGGGCACAGATACGCAGTATTTT	CASSQDPSGGTDTQYF
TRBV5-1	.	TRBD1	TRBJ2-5	TGCGCCAGCAGCTCCGGGACAGGGGGTTACGGAGAGACCCAGTACTTC	CASSSGTGGYGETQYF
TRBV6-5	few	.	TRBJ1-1	TGTGCCAGCAGGGTTGGCGGGGCGGTACAAGAAGCTTTCTTT	CASRVGGAVQEAFF
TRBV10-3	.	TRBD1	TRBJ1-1	TGTGCCACCCGACAGGGGTTAAACACTGAAGCTTTCTTT	CATRQGLNTEAFF
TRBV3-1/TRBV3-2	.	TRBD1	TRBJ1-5	TGTGCCAGCAGCTCCCGGGACAGGGTTCAGCCCCAGCATTTT	CASSSRDRVQPQHF
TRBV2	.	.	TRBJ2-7	TGTGCCAGCAGCCAAGGGGGGGACGAGCAGTACTTC	CASSQGGDEQYF
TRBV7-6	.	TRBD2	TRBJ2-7	TGTGCCAGCAGCTTAGGGGTACAAGCTAGCGGGGGGGCCGGGTCCTACGAGCAGTACTTC	CASSLGVQASGGAGSYEQYF
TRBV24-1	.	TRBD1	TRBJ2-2	TGTGCCACCAGGGTTCAGGGGGCTAACACCGGGGAGCTGTTTTTT	CATRVQGANTGELFF
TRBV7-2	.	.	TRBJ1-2	TGTGCCAGCAGCTTAACAGGTCAAGCTAACTATGGCTACACCTTC	CASSLTGQANYGYTF
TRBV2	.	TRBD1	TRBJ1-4	TGTGCCAGCAGTGGAGGGCAGGGGGCGGAAAAACTGTTTTTT	CASSGGQGAEKLFF
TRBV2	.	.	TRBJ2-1	TGTGCCACCACCCACGGTTACGGGGACAATGAGCAGTTCTTC	CATTHGYGDNEQFF
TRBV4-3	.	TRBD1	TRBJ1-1	TGCGCCAGCAGCCAAGATCCCAGGGGGTTGACTGAAGCTTTCTTT	CASSQDPRGLTEAFF
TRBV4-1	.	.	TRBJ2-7	TGCGCCAGCAGCCAAGGGCCCCGGGGGGCCTCATACGAGCAGTACTTC	CASSQGPRGASYEQYF
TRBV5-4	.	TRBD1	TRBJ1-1	TGTGCCAGCAGCCCACCGACAGGGGCGAACACTGAAGCTTTCTTT	CASSPPTGANTEAFF
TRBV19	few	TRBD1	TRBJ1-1	TGTGCCAGTAGTATTCCTAGGGCGGGACAGGCGAACACTGAAGCTTTCTTT	CASSIPRAGQANTEAFF